The sequence of this T cell receptor beta chain was determined in a study of beta chain features in type 1 diabetes. One heparinised draw of blood, averaging around 120 mL, came from each donor. The authors sorted CD4+ naive, central memory, regulatory and stem cell-like memory cells via CD45RO/CCR7/CD25/CD127/CD95/CD27. This clone was seen a few times. The antigen is unknown. The study, taken as a whole, reports: Researchers reported that naive, central memory and Treg TCRB repertoires appeared more similar in patients than in healthy donors. In every one of the four CD4+ subsets, TCRB CDR3s were moderately but significantly shorter in Type 1 diabetes patients.

The study reverse transcribed the entire isolated RNA, so it sequenced expressed TCRB transcripts. This table comes from immunoSEQ multiplex PCR, and its TCRdb copy is limited to in-frame clones, with some not included. The sample shows some 270,000 clones, about a tenth of them seen only once. The trim removed 7 bases at V and 5 bases at J, leaving 14 bases unmatched. The CDR3 sequence is 16 residues long. The germline CDR1 and CDR2 sequences are SGHRS and YFSETQ. J is TRBJ2-5 and V is TRBV5-1; 10 nucleotides align to TRBD1. The material sequenced was naive CD4+ T cells from blood. This sequence was found in a man aged 25-45 years with type 1 diabetes. In DNA, the CDR3 is TGCGCCAGCGCGATCTTTGGGACAGGGGTAGCGGAGACCCAGTACTTC. Protein sequence: CASAIFGTGVAETQYF.